These 15 T cell receptor beta chains were sequenced from one sample in a study of regulatory T cells in long-lasting Graves disease. The authors built TCR beta libraries using iRepertoire HTBI primers and Arm-PCR of CDR3 regions. Each CDR3 protein gets one entry after TCRdb re-called the multiplex PCR reads with MiXCR. Among 400,000 to 500,000 distinct CDR3 sequences listed, less than 25% were seen once. Time point: persistent/refractory GD, antithyroid drugs over 5 years with positive TRAb. Scientists built the TCR library using RNA that was extracted from PBMCs. The material was peripheral blood mononuclear cells (PBMCs), obtained when the disease was refractory, from a patient treated with antithyroid drugs. Receptors originate from a female donor with Graves disease.

This clonotype was detected a few times. The chain recombines TRBV27 with TRBJ2-5; no firm D call. This CDR3 has 13 residues. Germline-derived CDR1 and CDR2 are MNHEY and SMNVEV (reference sequence). V lost 3 bases to trimming and J lost 4 bases, with 9 bases between them. The DNA of the CDR3 is TGTGCCAGCAGTTTTACTCTTGGAGAGACCCAGTACTTC. Residues: CASSFTLGETQYF.

This clonotype was seen only a few times. A much more abundant neighbour one base away suggests this may be a read error. The chain recombines TRBV12-3 or TRBV12-4 with TRBJ1-5; no clear D gene. There are 12 residues in the CDR3. The CDR3, as DNA: TGTGCCAGCAGGGTATTGAATCAGCCCCGGCATTTT. This translates into CASRVLNQPRHF.

Many counts were recorded for this clonotype. The chain recombines TRBV7-3 with TRBJ2-5; D may match TRBD1 or TRBD2 (5 bases each). The V end was cut by 5 bases, the J end by 2 bases, with 15 bases between. Germline CDR1 SGHTA, CDR2 FQGTGA. This CDR3 comprises 15 residues. The CDR3 DNA follows: TGTGCCAGCAGCCAAAGAGGGACGCTACAAGAGACCCAGTACTTC. Translation: CASSQRGTLQETQYF.

V gene TRBV10-3 combines with J gene TRBJ2-1; TRBD2 matches 10 bases. Germline V gives CDR1 ENHRY, CDR2 SYGVKD. The V segment lost 11 bases and the J segment 3 bases; nucleotides outside the gene matches: 13. The CDR3 has 16 amino acids. The CDR3 sequence: CAVGTSDPEFYNEQFF. In DNA form, the CDR3 reads TGTGCCGTCGGGACTAGCGACCCAGAGTTCTACAATGAGCAGTTCTTC.

This clonotype came up once. This sequence joins TRBV5-8 and TRBJ1-1, with 8 bases fitting TRBD1. V lost 0 bases, J lost 8 bases, and 6 bases stayed unmatched. CDR1 SGHTS and CDR2 YDEGEE come from the germline V gene. The CDR3 spans 14 residues. The CDR3: CASSLAGGASEAFF. The CDR3 bases are TGTGCCAGCAGCTTGGCAGGGGGCGCATCGGAAGCTTTCTTT.

This clonotype appeared a single time. The V gene is TRBV20-1, the J gene TRBJ1-6; D unresolved. The CDR3 loop spans 15 amino acids. CDR1 is DFQATT, CDR2 SNEGSKA, per germline (reference sequence). Trimming removed 2 bases at V and 0 bases at J, with 8 bases between. The CDR3 region has the DNA TGCAGTGCTAGACCGCCGAACTCCTATAATTCACCCCTCCACTTT. This codes for CSARPPNSYNSPLHF.

The rearrangement links TRBV10-1 to TRBJ1-6; D not resolved. The V gene's germline CDR1 is WNHNN and CDR2 SYGVQD (reference sequence). The CDR3 runs 15 residues. The V gene lost 10 bases and the J gene lost 10 bases, with 23 bases spanning the gap. CDR3 sequence (DNA): TGCGCCACCAGAGTTTGGTTCCCGAATGCCTCACCCCTCCACTTT. This translates into CATRVWFPNASPLHF.

The table lists this clonotype with a few counts. The chain employs TRBV29-1 and TRBJ1-2; D is undetermined. Germline V lookup: CDR1 SQVTM, CDR2 ANQGSEA. CDR3 length equals 12 residues. The V end was cut by 5 bases, the J end by 5 bases, with 12 bases between. CDR3 nucleotides: TGCAGCGTTTTAAACCGCGGGTATGGCTACACCTTC. Protein sequence: CSVLNRGYGYTF.

This clonotype was seen a handful of times. The rearrangement joins TRBV6-2 or TRBV6-3 to TRBJ2-4; TRBD2 is a possible D gene (5 bases). In germline, CDR1 is MNHEY, CDR2 SVGEGT. CDR3 length equals 16 residues. V lost 6 bases and J lost 4, with 19 bases in between. In DNA form, the CDR3 reads TGTGCCAGCAGCAACGCGCTCGCGGGCGCAAAAAACATTCAGTACTTC. This gives the protein CASSNALAGAKNIQYF.

The J gene is TRBJ2-3, the V gene TRBV12-5; 8 bases agree with TRBD2. V gave up 3 bases and J gave up 4 bases; unmatched junction bases: 9. This CDR3 is 16 amino acids long. Germline assignment: CDR1 LGHNT and CDR2 FRNRAP. The CDR3 nucleotides are TGTGCTAGTGGTTTTCTCCAAGCGGGAGTTCCAGATACGCAGTATTTT. Translation: CASGFLQAGVPDTQYF.

The table lists this clonotype with a few counts. The gene calls are TRBV6-1 and TRBJ2-7; D could derive from TRBD1 or TRBD2 (5 bases each). CDR1 and CDR2 from the germline V gene are MNHNS and SASEGT. Trimming removed 6 bases from V and 5 bases from J, with 11 bases in between. The CDR3 is 12 amino acids. CDR3 sequence (DNA): TGTGCCAGCAGGGACCAGGGACACGAGCAGTACTTC. Translated, it gives CASRDQGHEQYF.

V is TRBV11-2 and J is TRBJ2-3; tentative D call: TRBD2 (7 bases). This CDR3 region has 14 residues. The ends were cut back, 9 bases at V and 4 bases at J, with 17 bases in the middle. Germline V gene lookup returns CDR1 SGHAT and CDR2 FQNNGV. In DNA form, the CDR3 reads TGTGCCAGTGAGAGGGGGGGCTTTGCAGATACGCAGTATTTT. It is translated as CASERGGFADTQYF.

Ten or more counts support this clonotype. V and J are TRBV28 and TRBJ2-5; D is undetermined. The CDR3 spans 14 residues. The V gene lost 6 bases and the J gene lost 6 bases, with 17 bases spanning the gap. Germline V gene data show CDR1 as MDHEN and CDR2 as SYDVKM. CDR3 protein: CASSEDGEQKTQYF. For the CDR3, the DNA is TGTGCCAGCAGCGAAGATGGTGAACAAAAGACCCAGTACTTC.

This clonotype showed up many times. This sequence joins TRBV27 and TRBJ1-1; D is unclear. Germline V gene lookup returns CDR1 MNHEY and CDR2 SMNVEV (reference sequence). Trimming stripped 1 base from V and 0 bases from J, with 12 bases between. The CDR3 contains 16 residues. CDR3 sequence reads: CASSLWKGFMNTEAFF. The CDR3 DNA sequence: TGTGCCAGCAGTTTATGGAAAGGCTTCATGAACACTGAAGCTTTCTTT.

The V and J genes are TRBV29-1 and TRBJ1-1, with D maybe TRBD1 (6 bases). The germline V gene encodes CDR1 SQVTM and CDR2 ANQGSEA. The CDR3 loop spans 14 amino acids. V was trimmed by 6 bases and J by 4 bases, leaving 18 bases between them. The CDR3 is CSVKTNRVTTEAFF. The CDR3 DNA follows: TGCAGCGTCAAAACAAACAGGGTTACCACTGAAGCTTTCTTT.